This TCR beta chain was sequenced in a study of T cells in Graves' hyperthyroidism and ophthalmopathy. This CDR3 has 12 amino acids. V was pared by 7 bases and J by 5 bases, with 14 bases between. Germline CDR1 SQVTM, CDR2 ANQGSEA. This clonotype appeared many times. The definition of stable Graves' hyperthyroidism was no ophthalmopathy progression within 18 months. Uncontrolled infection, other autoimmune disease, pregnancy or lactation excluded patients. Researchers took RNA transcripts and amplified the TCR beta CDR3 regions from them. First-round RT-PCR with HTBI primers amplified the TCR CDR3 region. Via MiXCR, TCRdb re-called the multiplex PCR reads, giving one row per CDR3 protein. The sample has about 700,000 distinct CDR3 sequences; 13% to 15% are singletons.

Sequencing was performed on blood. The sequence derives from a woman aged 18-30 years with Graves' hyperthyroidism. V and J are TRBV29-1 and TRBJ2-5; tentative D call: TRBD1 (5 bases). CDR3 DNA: TGCAGCGCCGCAGGGTACGGGGAGACCCAGTACTTC. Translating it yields CSAAGYGETQYF.